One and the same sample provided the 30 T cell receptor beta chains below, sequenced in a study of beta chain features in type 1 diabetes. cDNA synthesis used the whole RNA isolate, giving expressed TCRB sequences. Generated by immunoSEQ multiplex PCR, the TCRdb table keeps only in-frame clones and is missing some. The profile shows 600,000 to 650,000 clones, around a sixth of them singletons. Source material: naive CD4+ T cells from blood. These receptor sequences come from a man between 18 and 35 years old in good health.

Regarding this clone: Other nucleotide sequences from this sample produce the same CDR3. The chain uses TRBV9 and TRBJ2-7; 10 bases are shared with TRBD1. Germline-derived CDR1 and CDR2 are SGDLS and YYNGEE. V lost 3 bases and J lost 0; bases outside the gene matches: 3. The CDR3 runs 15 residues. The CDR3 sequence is CASSAGTGASYEQYF. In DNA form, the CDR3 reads TGTGCCAGCAGCGCCGGGACAGGGGCCTCCTACGAGCAGTACTTC.

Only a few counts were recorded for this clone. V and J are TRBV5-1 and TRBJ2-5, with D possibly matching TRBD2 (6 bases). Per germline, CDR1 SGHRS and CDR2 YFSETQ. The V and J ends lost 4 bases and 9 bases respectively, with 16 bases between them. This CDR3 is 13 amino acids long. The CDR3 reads CASSGVGTAAQYF. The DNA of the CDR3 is TGCGCCAGCAGCGGGGTGGGGACTGCGGCCCAGTACTTC.

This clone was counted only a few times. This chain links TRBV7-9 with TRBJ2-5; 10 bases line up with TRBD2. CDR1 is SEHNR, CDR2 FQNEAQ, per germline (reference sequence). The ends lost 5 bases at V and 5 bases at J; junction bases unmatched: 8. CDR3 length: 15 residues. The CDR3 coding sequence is TGTGCCAGCAGCAGAGCGGGACTAGCGATTGAGACCCAGTACTTC. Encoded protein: CASSRAGLAIETQYF. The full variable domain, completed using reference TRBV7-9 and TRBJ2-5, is DTGVSQNPRHKITKRGQNVTFRCDPISEHNRLYWYRQTLGQGPEFLTYFQNEAQLEKSRLLSDRFSAERPKGSFSTLEIQRTEQGDSAMYLCASSRAGLAIETQYFGPGTRLLVL.

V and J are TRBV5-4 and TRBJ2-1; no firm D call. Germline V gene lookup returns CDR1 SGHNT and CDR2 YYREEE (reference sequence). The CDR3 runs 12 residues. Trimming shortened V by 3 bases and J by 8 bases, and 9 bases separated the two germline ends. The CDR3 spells CASSSQVDEQFF. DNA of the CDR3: TGTGCCAGCAGCTCGCAGGTAGATGAGCAGTTCTTC.

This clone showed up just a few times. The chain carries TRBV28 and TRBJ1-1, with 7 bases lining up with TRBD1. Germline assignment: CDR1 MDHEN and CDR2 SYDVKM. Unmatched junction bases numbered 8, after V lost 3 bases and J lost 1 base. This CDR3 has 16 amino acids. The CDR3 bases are TGTGCCAGCAGTTTCGAACAGGGGCGGGGGAACACTGAAGCTTTCTTT. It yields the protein CASSFEQGRGNTEAFF.

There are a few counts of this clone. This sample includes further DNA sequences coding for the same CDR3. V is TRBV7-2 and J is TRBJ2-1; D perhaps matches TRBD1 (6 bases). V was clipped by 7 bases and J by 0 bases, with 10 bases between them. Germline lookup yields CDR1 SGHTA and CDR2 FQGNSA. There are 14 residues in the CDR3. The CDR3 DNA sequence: TGTGCCAGCAACACAGGGAGCTCCTACAATGAGCAGTTCTTC. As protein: CASNTGSSYNEQFF.

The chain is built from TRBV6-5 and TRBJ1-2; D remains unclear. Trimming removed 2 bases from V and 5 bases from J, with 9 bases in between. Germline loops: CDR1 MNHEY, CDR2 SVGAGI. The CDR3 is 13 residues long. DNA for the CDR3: TGTGCCAGCAGTTACGAAGGCGGATATGGCTACACCTTC. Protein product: CASSYEGGYGYTF.

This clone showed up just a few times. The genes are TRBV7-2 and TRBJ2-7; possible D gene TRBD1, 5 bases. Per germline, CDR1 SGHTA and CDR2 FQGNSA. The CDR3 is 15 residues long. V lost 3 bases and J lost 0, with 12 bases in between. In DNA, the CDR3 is TGTGCCAGCAGCTTGAATACAGGTCCCTCCTACGAGCAGTACTTC. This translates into CASSLNTGPSYEQYF.

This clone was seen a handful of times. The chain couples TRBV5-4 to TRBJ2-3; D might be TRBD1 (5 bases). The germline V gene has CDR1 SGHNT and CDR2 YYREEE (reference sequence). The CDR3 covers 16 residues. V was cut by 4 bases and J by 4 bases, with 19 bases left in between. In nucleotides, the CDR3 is TGTGCCAGCAGCCCTTGGGGCCCCCCTAACCCAGATACGCAGTATTTT. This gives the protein CASSPWGPPNPDTQYF.

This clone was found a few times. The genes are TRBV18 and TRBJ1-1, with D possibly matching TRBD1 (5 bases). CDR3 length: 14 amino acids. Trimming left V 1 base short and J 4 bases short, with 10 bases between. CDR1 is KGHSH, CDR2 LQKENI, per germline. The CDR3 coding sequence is TGTGCCAGCTCACCACGGGGGTATGGCACTGAAGCTTTCTTT. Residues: CASSPRGYGTEAFF.

The CDR3 region is CASSISDREQFF. In nucleotides, the CDR3 is TGTGCCAGTAGTATTTCAGACAGGGAGCAGTTCTTC. The J gene is TRBJ2-1, the V gene TRBV19, with D possibly being TRBD1 (6 bases). CDR3 size: 12 residues. CDR1 is LNHDA, CDR2 SQIVND, per germline (reference sequence). Trimming cost V 3 bases and J 10 bases, with 10 bases left between them.

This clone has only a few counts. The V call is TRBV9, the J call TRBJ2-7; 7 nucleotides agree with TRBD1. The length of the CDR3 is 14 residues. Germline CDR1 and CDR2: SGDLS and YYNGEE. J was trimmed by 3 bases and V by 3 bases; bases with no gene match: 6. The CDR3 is CASSAGTAYYEQYF. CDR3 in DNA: TGTGCCAGCAGCGCAGGGACAGCATACTACGAGCAGTACTTC.

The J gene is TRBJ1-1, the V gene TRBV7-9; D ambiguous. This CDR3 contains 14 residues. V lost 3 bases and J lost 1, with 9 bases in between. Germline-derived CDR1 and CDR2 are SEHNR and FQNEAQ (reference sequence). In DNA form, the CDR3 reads TGTGCCAGCAGCTTTGGGCAGGCGAACACTGAAGCTTTCTTT. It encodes CASSFGQANTEAFF.

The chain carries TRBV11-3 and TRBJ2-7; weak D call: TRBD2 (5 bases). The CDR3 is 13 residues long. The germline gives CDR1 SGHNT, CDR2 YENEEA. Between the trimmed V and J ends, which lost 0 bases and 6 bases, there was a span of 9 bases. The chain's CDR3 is CASSLEAAGEQYF. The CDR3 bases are TGTGCCAGCAGCTTAGAGGCGGCGGGCGAGCAGTACTTC.

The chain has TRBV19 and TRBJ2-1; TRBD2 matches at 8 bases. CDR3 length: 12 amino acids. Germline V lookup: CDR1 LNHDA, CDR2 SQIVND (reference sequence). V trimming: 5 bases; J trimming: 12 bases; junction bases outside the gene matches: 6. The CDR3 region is CASSLLGTRQFF. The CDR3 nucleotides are TGTGCCAGTAGTTTATTAGGGACTAGGCAGTTCTTC.

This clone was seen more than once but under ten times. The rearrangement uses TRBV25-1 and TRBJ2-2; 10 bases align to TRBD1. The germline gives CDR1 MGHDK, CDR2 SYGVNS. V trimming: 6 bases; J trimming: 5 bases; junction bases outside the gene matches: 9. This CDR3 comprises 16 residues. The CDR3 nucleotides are TGTGCCAGCAGCTGGCCGGGACAGGGGAGGACCGGGGAGCTGTTTTTT. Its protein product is CASSWPGQGRTGELFF.

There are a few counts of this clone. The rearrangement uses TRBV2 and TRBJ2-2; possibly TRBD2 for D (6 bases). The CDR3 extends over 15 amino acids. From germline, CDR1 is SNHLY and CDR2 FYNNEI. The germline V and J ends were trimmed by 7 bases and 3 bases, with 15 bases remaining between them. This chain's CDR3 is CASNGPAGDTGELFF. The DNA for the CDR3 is TGTGCCAGCAACGGCCCAGCGGGTGACACCGGGGAGCTGTTTTTT. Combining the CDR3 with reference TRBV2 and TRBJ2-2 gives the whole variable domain EPEVTQTPSHQVTQMGQEVILRCVPISNHLYFYWYRQILGQKVEFLVSFYNNEISEKSEIFDDQFSVERPDGSNFTLKIRSTKLEDSAMYFCASNGPAGDTGELFFGEGSRLTVL.

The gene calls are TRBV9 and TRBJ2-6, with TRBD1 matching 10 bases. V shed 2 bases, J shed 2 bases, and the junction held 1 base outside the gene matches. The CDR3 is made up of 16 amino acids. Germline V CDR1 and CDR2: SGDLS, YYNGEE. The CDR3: CASSVDRGTGANVLTF. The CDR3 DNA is TGTGCCAGCAGCGTGGACAGGGGGACTGGGGCCAACGTCCTGACTTTC.

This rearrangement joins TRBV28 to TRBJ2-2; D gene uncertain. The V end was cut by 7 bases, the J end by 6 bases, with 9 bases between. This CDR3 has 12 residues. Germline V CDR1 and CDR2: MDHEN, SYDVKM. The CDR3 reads CASTRLPGELFF. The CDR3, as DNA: TGTGCCAGCACTCGGTTGCCCGGGGAGCTGTTTTTT. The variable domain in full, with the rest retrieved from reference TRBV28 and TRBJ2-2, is DVKVTQSSRYLVKRTGEKVFLECVQDMDHENMFWYRQDPGLGLRLIYFSYDVKMKEKGDIPEGYSVSREKKERFSLILESASTNQTSMYLCASTRLPGELFFGEGSRLTVL.

This CDR3 is CASSSRQETQYF. DNA of the CDR3: TGTGCCAGCAGCTCGAGGCAAGAGACCCAGTACTTC. V usage is TRBV11-2 and J usage is TRBJ2-5, with D unclear. Germline loops: CDR1 SGHAT, CDR2 FQNNGV. The CDR3 extends over 12 amino acids. V lost 4 bases and J 2 bases, leaving 5 bases between the germline ends.

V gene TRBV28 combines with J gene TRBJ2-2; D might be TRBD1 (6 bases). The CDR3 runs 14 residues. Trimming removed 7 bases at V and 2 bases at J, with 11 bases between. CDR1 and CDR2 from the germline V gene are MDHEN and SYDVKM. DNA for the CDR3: TGTGCCAGCAAACAGGGTGGAAACACCGGGGAGCTGTTTTTT. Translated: CASKQGGNTGELFF.

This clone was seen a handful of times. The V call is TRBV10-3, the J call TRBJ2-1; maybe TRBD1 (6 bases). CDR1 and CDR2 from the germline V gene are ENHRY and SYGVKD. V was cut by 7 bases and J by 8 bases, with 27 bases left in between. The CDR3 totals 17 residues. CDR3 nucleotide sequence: TGTGCCATCAAGGGTGGCAGGGGCGGATACATAGTCGATGAGCAGTTCTTC. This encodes CAIKGGRGGYIVDEQFF.

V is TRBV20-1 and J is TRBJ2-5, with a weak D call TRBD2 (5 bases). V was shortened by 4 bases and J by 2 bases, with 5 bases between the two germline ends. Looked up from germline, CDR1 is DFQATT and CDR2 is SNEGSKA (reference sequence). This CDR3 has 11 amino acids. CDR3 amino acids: CSAIAQETQYF. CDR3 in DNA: TGCAGTGCTATAGCGCAAGAGACCCAGTACTTC.

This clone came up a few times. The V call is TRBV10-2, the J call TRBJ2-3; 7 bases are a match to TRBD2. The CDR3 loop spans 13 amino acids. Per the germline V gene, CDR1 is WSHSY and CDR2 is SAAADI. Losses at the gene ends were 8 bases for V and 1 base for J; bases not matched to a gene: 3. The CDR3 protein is CASRLAGTDTQYF. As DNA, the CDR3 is TGCGCCAGCCGCCTAGCGGGCACAGATACGCAGTATTTT.

The CDR3, as DNA: TGTGCCAGCAGCCGGACAGCGACCTACGAGCAGTACTTC. The encoded protein is CASSRTATYEQYF. The V and J genes are TRBV11-2 and TRBJ2-7, with D possibly matching TRBD1 (6 bases). Germline-derived CDR1 and CDR2 are SGHAT and FQNNGV. Trimming cost V 5 bases and J 2 bases, with 10 bases left between them. The CDR3 is 13 residues long.

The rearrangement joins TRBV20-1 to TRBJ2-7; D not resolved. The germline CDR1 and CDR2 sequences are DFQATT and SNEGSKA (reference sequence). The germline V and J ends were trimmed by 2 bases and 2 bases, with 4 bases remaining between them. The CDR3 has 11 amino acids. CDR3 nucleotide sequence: TGCAGTGCTAGATCTACCTACGAGCAGTACTTC. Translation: CSARSTYEQYF.

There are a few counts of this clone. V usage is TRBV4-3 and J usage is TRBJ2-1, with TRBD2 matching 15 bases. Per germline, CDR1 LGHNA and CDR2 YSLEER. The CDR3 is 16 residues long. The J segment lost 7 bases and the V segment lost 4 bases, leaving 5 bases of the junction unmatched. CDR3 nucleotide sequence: TGCGCCAGCAGCCGCTTCGGACTAGCGGGGGGGAATGAGCAGTTCTTC. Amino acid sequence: CASSRFGLAGGNEQFF.

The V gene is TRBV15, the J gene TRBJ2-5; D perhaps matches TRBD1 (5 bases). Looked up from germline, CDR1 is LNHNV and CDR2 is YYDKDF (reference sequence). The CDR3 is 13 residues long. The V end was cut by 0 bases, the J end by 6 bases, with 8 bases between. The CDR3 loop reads CATSRDRGQTQYF. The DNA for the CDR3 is TGTGCCACCAGCAGAGATAGGGGCCAGACCCAGTACTTC.

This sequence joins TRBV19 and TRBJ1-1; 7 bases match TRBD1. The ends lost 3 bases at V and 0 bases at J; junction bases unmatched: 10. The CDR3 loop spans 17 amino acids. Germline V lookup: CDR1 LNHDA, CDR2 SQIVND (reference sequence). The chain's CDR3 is CASSIHAAGTVNTEAFF. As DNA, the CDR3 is TGTGCCAGTAGTATCCACGCTGCCGGGACAGTGAACACTGAAGCTTTCTTT.

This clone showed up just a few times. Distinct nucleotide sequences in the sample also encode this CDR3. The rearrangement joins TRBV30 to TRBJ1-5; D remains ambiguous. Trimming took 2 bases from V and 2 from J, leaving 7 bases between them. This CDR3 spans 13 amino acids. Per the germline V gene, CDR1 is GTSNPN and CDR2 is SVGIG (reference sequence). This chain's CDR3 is CAWSSGGNQPQHF. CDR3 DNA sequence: TGTGCCTGGAGTAGTGGGGGCAATCAGCCCCAGCATTTT.